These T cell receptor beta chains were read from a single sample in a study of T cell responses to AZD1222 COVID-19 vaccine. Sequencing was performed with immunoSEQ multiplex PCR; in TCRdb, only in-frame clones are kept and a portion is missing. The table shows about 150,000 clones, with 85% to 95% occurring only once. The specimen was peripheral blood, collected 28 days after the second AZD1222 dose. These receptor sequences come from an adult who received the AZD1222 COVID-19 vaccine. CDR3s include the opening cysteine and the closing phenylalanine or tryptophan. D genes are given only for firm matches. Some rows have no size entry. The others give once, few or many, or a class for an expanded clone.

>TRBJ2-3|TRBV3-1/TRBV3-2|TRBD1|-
TGTGCCAGCAGCCGACGGACAGGGGGCACAGATACGCAGTATTTT
CASSRRTGGTDTQYF
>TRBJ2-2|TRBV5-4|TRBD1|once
TGTGCCAGCAGCCCGACAGGGGGACCTGCGGGGGAGCTGTTTTTT
CASSPTGGPAGELFF
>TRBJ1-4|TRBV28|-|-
TGTGCCAGCAGTTTAAGCATCGGGACGCCTAATGAAAAACTGTTTTTT
CASSLSIGTPNEKLFF
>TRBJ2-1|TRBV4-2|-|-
TGTGCCAGCAGCCAGGGGGAGCGGAGGCCTAGAGAGCAGTTCTTC
CASSQGERRPREQFF
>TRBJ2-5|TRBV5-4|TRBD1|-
TGTGCCAGCAGCCGACAGGGGAGGGAGACCCAGTACTTC
CASSRQGRETQYF
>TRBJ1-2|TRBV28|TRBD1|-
TGTGCCAGCAGGCCAGGGGGCGCTTATGGCTACACCTTC
CASRPGGAYGYTF
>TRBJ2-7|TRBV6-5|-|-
TGTGCCAGCAGCCAAGGGCGGGGTGGCGCCTACGAGCAGTACTTC
CASSQGRGGAYEQYF
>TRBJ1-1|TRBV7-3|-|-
TGTGCCAGCAGCCGCCGGGCGGACACTGAAGCTTTCTTT
CASSRRADTEAFF
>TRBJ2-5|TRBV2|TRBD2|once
TGTGCCAGAGGGACTAGCGAAAAAGAGACCCAGTACTTC
CARGTSEKETQYF
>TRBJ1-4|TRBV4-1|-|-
TGCGCCAGCAGCACCGACCGGGGCGCAACTAATGAAAAACTGTTTTTT
CASSTDRGATNEKLFF